Below are 18 T cell receptor beta chains sequenced from a single sample in a study of T-cell reconstitution after alpha-beta-depleted transplantation in children. The TCRbeta library was prepared with unique molecular identifiers. TCRdb re-called the PCR reads with MiXCR, one entry per CDR3 protein. The sample holds about 16,000 distinct CDR3 sequences; 7.7% are singletons and the top ten take 36%. Sequencing was performed on PBMCs, mostly from graft donor cells, taken 60 days after TCRalphabeta/CD19-depleted stem cell transplant. Receptors were obtained from a boy under two years old who had a stem cell transplant for Wiskott-Aldrich syndrome, so the T cells may come from the graft donor.

As to this clonotype: This could be a read error, since a much larger clone is one nucleotide away. The chain carries TRBV28 and TRBJ1-2, with D perhaps TRBD1 (5 bases). This CDR3 has 13 amino acids. The germline V and J ends were trimmed by 5 bases and 5 bases, with 12 bases remaining between them. CDR1 and CDR2 from the germline V gene are MDHEN and SYDVKM. The CDR3 DNA sequence: TGTGCCAGCAGTGTCAGGACAAGATATGGCTACACCTTC. This sequence encodes CASSVRTRYGYTF.

At least ten counts were recorded for this clonotype. V usage is TRBV19 and J usage is TRBJ2-2; weak D call: TRBD2 (6 bases). The CDR3 spans 15 residues. V was shortened by 10 bases and J by 1 base, with 16 bases between the two germline ends. Per the germline V gene, CDR1 is LNHDA and CDR2 is SQIVND (reference sequence). In DNA, the CDR3 is TGTGCCACTAAGACCGGGACTCTGAACACCGGGGAGCTGTTTTTT. Translated: CATKTGTLNTGELFF.

Only one count was recorded for this clonotype. V usage is TRBV4-3 and J usage is TRBJ2-7; 8 nucleotides line up with TRBD1. With V trimmed by 4 bases and J by 6 bases, 5 bases remained unmatched. The CDR3 is 13 residues long. Germline V gene lookup returns CDR1 LGHNA and CDR2 YSLEER. The CDR3 is CASSPRTGREQYF. In nucleotides, the CDR3 is TGCGCCAGCAGCCCTAGGACAGGGCGCGAGCAGTACTTC.

About this clonotype itself: This may be a read error, as it is one base from a much larger clone. The chain employs TRBV3-1 and TRBJ1-6; no firm D call. This CDR3 comprises 15 residues. Germline assignment: CDR1 LGHDT and CDR2 YNNKEL (reference sequence). The CDR3 is CASTQFRAENSPLHF. The CDR3, as DNA: TGTGCCAGCACCCAATTTAGGGCAGAAAATTCACCCCTCCACTTT.

Many counts were recorded for this clonotype. The chain combines TRBV4-1 with TRBJ1-2; D gene uncertain. There are 15 residues in the CDR3. V lost 1 base to trimming and J lost 1 base, with 10 bases between them. The germline CDR1 and CDR2 sequences are MGHRA and YSYEKL. The CDR3 nucleotides are TGCGCCAGCAGCCAAGGAGGCGAGCATAACTATGGCTACACCTTC. Translating gives CASSQGGEHNYGYTF.

The J gene is TRBJ2-1, the V gene TRBV27; 9 nucleotides agree with TRBD2. CDR1 and CDR2 (germline): MNHEY, SMNVEV (reference sequence). The CDR3 loop spans 17 amino acids. After removal of 1 base from V and 0 bases from J, the junction contained 4 bases not matched to a gene. CDR3 protein: CASSLWPSGISYNEQFF. The DNA for the CDR3 is TGTGCCAGCAGTTTATGGCCTAGCGGGATCTCCTACAATGAGCAGTTCTTC.

The gene calls are TRBV6-1 and TRBJ1-6, with 7 nucleotides matching TRBD1. The trim removed 4 bases at V and 5 bases at J, leaving 11 bases unmatched. CDR1 MNHNS and CDR2 SASEGT come from the germline V gene. This CDR3 region has 17 residues. In nucleotides, the CDR3 is TGTGCCAGCAGTGCCGAGTACAGGGGCCTGAATAATTCACCCCTCCACTTT. It specifies CASSAEYRGLNNSPLHF.

This clonotype was counted many times. The J gene is TRBJ1-1, the V gene TRBV7-9, with D possibly TRBD1 on 6 matching bases. The CDR3 totals 16 residues. CDR1 and CDR2 from the germline V gene are SEHNR and FQNEAQ (reference sequence). V dropped 7 bases and J dropped 1 base, with 19 bases sitting between them. This chain's CDR3 is CASTPFLGDKNTEAFF. DNA for the CDR3: TGTGCCAGCACCCCCTTTCTTGGGGACAAGAACACTGAAGCTTTCTTT.

This clonotype was recorded many times. The V call is TRBV5-1, the J call TRBJ2-7; possibly TRBD2 for D (6 bases). Per the germline V gene, CDR1 is SGHRS and CDR2 is YFSETQ. V dropped 5 bases and J dropped 4 bases, with 16 bases sitting between them. This CDR3 is 14 amino acids long. CDR3 coding DNA: TGCGCCAGCAGGATAGGAGGGATTAGGTACGAGCAGTACTTC. This codes for CASRIGGIRYEQYF.

This clonotype was seen only a few times. V and J are TRBV7-2 and TRBJ2-7; 8 bases line up with TRBD2. Germline CDR1 reads SGHTA; CDR2 reads FQGNSA. The CDR3 contains 15 residues. The J segment lost 7 bases and the V segment lost 3 bases, leaving 11 bases of the junction unmatched. Written as DNA, the CDR3 is TGTGCCAGCAGCTTCCTCGGGACTAGTCAGTTGGAGCAGTACTTC. It codes for CASSFLGTSQLEQYF.

This clonotype showed up many times. The chain uses TRBV4-1 and TRBJ1-2, with 8 bases that match TRBD1. The V gene's germline CDR1 is MGHRA and CDR2 YSYEKL. V lost 4 bases and J lost 5; bases outside the gene matches: 15. There are 17 residues in the CDR3. The CDR3 loop is CASSLEGQALRGYGYTF. The DNA of the CDR3 is TGCGCCAGCAGCCTAGAGGGACAGGCGCTGAGGGGGTATGGCTACACCTTC.

This clonotype was picked up many times. The chain is built from TRBV20-1 and TRBJ2-5; no reliable D call. The V end lost 4 bases, the J end lost 0 bases, and 9 bases lay between the germline ends. The length of the CDR3 is 13 residues. Germline V CDR1 and CDR2: DFQATT, SNEGSKA (reference sequence). CDR3 region: CSATGGDQETQYF. The CDR3 DNA follows: TGCAGTGCTACCGGCGGAGACCAAGAGACCCAGTACTTC.

Many counts were recorded for this clonotype. V gene TRBV28 combines with J gene TRBJ2-7; no clear D gene. V lost 2 bases and J 1 base, leaving 12 bases between the germline ends. CDR1 is MDHEN and CDR2 is SYDVKM in the germline V gene. The CDR3 spans 15 residues. The CDR3: CASSLDPGRSYEQYF. Written as DNA, the CDR3 is TGTGCCAGCAGTTTAGATCCAGGCAGGTCCTACGAGCAGTACTTC.

The genes are TRBV19 and TRBJ2-1, with unresolved D. This CDR3 has 13 amino acids. Germline-derived CDR1 and CDR2 are LNHDA and SQIVND (reference sequence). Between the trimmed V and J ends, which lost 0 bases and 6 bases, there was a span of 6 bases. CDR3 residues: CASSIDGGNEQFF. As DNA, the CDR3 is TGTGCCAGTAGTATAGACGGCGGCAATGAGCAGTTCTTC.

By sample share, this clonotype is medium-sized (0.01 to 0.1%). The chain has TRBV24-1 and TRBJ2-2; no clear D gene. This CDR3 region has 15 residues. Germline V gives CDR1 KGHDR, CDR2 SFDVKD. V was pared by 0 bases and J by 6 bases, with 10 bases between. DNA for the CDR3: TGTGCCACCAGTGATTTGATGGGTTACCCCGGGGAGCTGTTTTTT. Its protein product is CATSDLMGYPGELFF.

This clonotype came up many times. The chain carries TRBV5-6 and TRBJ2-1; 11 bases line up with TRBD2. In germline, CDR1 is SGHDT, CDR2 YYEEEE. The CDR3 consists of 16 residues. V was clipped by 4 bases and J by 9 bases; unmatched bases: 12. The CDR3 reads CASSVLLAGEAPEQFF. The DNA for the CDR3 is TGTGCCAGCAGCGTACTACTAGCGGGGGAGGCTCCTGAGCAGTTCTTC.

The table lists this clonotype with many counts. V is TRBV7-2 and J is TRBJ2-1; 8 bases map to TRBD1. Germline values: CDR1 SGHTA, CDR2 FQGNSA. Unmatched junction bases numbered 7, after V lost 5 bases and J lost 7 bases. The CDR3 loop spans 14 amino acids. CDR3 sequence: CASSRQGLGNEQFF. The CDR3 region has the DNA TGTGCCAGCAGCCGACAGGGGCTGGGAAATGAGCAGTTCTTC.

This clonotype was observed at least ten times. The chain uses TRBV9 and TRBJ2-2; no clear D. The CDR3 loop spans 13 amino acids. Germline V gene sequence: CDR1 SGDLS, CDR2 YYNGEE. V was trimmed by 4 bases and J by 1 base, leaving 5 bases between them. CDR3 sequence (DNA): TGTGCCAGCAGCCTTCGGAACACCGGGGAGCTGTTTTTT. Translation gives CASSLRNTGELFF.